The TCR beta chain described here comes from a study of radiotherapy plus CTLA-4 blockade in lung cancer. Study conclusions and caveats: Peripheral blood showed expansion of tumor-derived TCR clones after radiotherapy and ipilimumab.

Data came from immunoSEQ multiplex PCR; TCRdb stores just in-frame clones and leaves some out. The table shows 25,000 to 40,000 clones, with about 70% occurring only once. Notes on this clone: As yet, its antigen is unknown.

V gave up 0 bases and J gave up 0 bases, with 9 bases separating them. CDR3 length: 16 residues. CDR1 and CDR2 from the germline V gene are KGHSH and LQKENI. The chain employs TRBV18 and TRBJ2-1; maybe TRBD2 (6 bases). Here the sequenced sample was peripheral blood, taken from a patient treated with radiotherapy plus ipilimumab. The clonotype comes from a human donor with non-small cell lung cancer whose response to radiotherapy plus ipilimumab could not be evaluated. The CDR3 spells CASSPPGGSSYNEQFF. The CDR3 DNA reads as TGTGCCAGCTCACCACCGGGAGGTAGCTCCTACAATGAGCAGTTCTTC.